The next 2 T cell receptor beta chains were all read from a single sample in a study of blood T cells in healthy people across ages. A sample-barcoded 5' primer and a J-beta primer mix were used in a second PCR of roughly 6 to 12 cycles. Using its own MiXCR run on the 5' RACE reads, TCRdb lists one record per CDR3 protein. This repertoire shows around 1,700,000 distinct CDR3 sequences, 28% found once; its top ten account for 7.7%. Source material: blood. These receptors were obtained from a woman aged 25 to 39 in good health.

The V and J genes are TRBV27 and TRBJ2-3, with 7 bases matching TRBD2. This CDR3 region has 16 residues. From germline, CDR1 is MNHEY and CDR2 SMNVEV (reference sequence). V shed 6 bases and J 7 bases; nucleotides not matched to a gene: 16. The chain's CDR3 is CASSPFQSGISNTQYF. The CDR3 region has the DNA TGTGCCAGCAGCCCTTTTCAGAGCGGGATCTCCAATACGCAGTATTTT.

The CDR3 here is CASSPEPYEQYF. The DNA for the CDR3 is TGTGCCAGCTCACCAGAGCCATACGAGCAGTACTTC. The rearrangement links TRBV18 to TRBJ2-7; D gene unclear. The V gene's germline CDR1 is KGHSH and CDR2 LQKENI. The length of the CDR3 is 12 residues. The germline V and J ends were trimmed by 2 bases and 4 bases, with 6 bases remaining between them.